This T cell receptor (beta chain) is drawn from a study of blood T cell repertoires in COVID-19. Study-wide context: The study drew acute and convalescent COVID-19 samples from the United States, Italy and Spain. Nucleic acid was either cDNA or gDNA, and it came from T cells, B-cell-depleted T cells, or PBMCs.

Losses at the gene ends were 5 bases for V and 4 bases for J; bases not matched to a gene: 5. Looked up from germline, CDR1 is MNHEY and CDR2 is SMNVEV (reference sequence). This CDR3 has 15 amino acids. Methods used by the authors: Amplification of reference gene primers was used by the study to estimate nucleated cell counts. Sequenced by immunoSEQ multiplex PCR; TCRdb stores in-frame clones only, minus some. That table is the source of V, J and clone size, and D and trimming were worked out from the DNA. The table has roughly 230,000 clones, nearly 90% seen once. The origin of this receptor is a woman aged 40 to 49 who had recovered from COVID-19. This sequence joins TRBV27 and TRBJ2-1, with 10 bases matching TRBD2. Input material: peripheral blood. CDR3 amino acids: CASSILAGEYNEQFF. CDR3 in DNA: TGTGCCAGCAGTATCCTAGCGGGGGAATACAATGAGCAGTTCTTC.